Presented here are 26 T cell receptor beta chains from one specimen sequenced in a study of T cell changes during pregnancy in multiple sclerosis. Data came from immunoSEQ multiplex PCR; TCRdb stores just in-frame clones and leaves some out. The sample yields tens of thousands of clones, about 91% seen once. The source material was CD4+ T cells from peripheral blood mononuclear cells, sampled in the third trimester of pregnancy. The receptors were sampled from a female donor in good health, enrolled as a control in a pregnancy study.

This chain links TRBV11-1 with TRBJ1-4; no clear D gene. The V and J ends lost 5 bases and 7 bases respectively, with 20 bases between them. The CDR3 runs 16 residues. Per the germline V gene, CDR1 is SGHAT and CDR2 is FQDESV (reference sequence). CDR3 bases: TGTGCCAGCAGCGACACTAGGAAGGGCTCCCGTGAAAAACTGTTTTTT. This sequence encodes CASSDTRKGSREKLFF.

J is TRBJ2-7 and V is TRBV21-1; the tabulated D call, TRBD1, remains unverified against the DNA. TRBV21-1 corresponds to a pseudogene. The CDR3 runs to 16 residues. The DNA of the CDR3 is TGTGCCAGCAGCAATCCTTTCGGGACAGGGGACTACGAGCAGTACTTC. Protein sequence: CASSNPFGTGDYEQYF.

The rearrangement joins TRBV14 to TRBJ2-3, with 10 bases aligning to TRBD2. There are 18 residues in the CDR3. Germline V gene data show CDR1 as SGHDN and CDR2 as FVKESK. V was clipped by 4 bases and J by 0 bases; unmatched bases: 10. The CDR3 is CASSRGLAGAVSTDTQYF. CDR3 coding DNA: TGTGCCAGCAGCCGAGGGCTAGCGGGGGCAGTGAGCACAGATACGCAGTATTTT. Variable domain in full (rest from reference TRBV14 and TRBJ2-3): EAGVTQFPSHSVIEKGQTVTLRCDPISGHDNLYWYRRVMGKEIKFLLHFVKESKQDESGMPNNRFLAERTGGTYSTLKVQPAELEDSGVYFCASSRGLAGAVSTDTQYFGPGTRLTVL.

The chain has TRBV5-6 and TRBJ1-2; no reliable D call. The CDR3 spans 14 residues. Germline CDR1 SGHDT, CDR2 YYEEEE. The V end was cut by 2 bases, the J end by 4 bases, with 12 bases between. Here the CDR3 reads CASSFGSGSYGYTF. The CDR3 coding sequence is TGTGCCAGCAGCTTCGGGTCCGGCAGCTATGGCTACACCTTC.

V usage is TRBV11-3 and J usage is TRBJ1-2; TRBD1 matches at 9 bases. CDR3 length equals 17 residues. The V gene's germline CDR1 is SGHNT and CDR2 YENEEA. Trimming at V came to 0 bases and at J to 4 bases, leaving 9 bases not matched to a gene. CDR3 DNA: TGTGCCAGCAGCTTAGATCACCAACAGGGGGCTTTCTATGGCTACACCTTC. Protein sequence: CASSLDHQQGAFYGYTF.

This sequence joins TRBV18 and TRBJ2-1, with D possibly being TRBD1 (6 bases). Germline CDR1 and CDR2: KGHSH and LQKENI. V dropped 3 bases and J dropped 9 bases, with 18 bases sitting between them. This CDR3 region has 15 residues. The CDR3 bases are TGTGCCAGCTCACCGAAAACGGACAGTATTACTGAGCAGTTCTTC. It is translated as CASSPKTDSITEQFF.

The rearrangement links TRBV6-5 to TRBJ1-2, with 7 bases fitting TRBD1. V lost 7 bases, J lost 0 bases, and 8 bases stayed unmatched. Germline V gene sequence: CDR1 MNHEY, CDR2 SVGAGI. The CDR3 loop spans 15 amino acids. CDR3: CASTEKTGTNYGYTF. The CDR3 DNA reads as TGTGCCAGCACCGAGAAGACAGGGACTAACTATGGCTACACCTTC.

This clone turned up a few times. The rearrangement links TRBV20-1 to TRBJ1-2; D gene unclear. The CDR3 has 11 amino acids. Germline values: CDR1 DFQATT, CDR2 SNEGSKA (reference sequence). Between the trimmed V and J ends, which lost 5 bases and 8 bases, there was a span of 12 bases. The CDR3 loop reads CSADPGWGYTF. The CDR3 nucleotides are TGCAGTGCTGACCCCGGGTGGGGCTACACCTTC.

The CDR3 DNA reads as TGTGCCACCAGCAGGGACAGAATGAACACTGAAGCTTTCTTT. Protein product: CATSRDRMNTEAFF. The chain joins TRBV15 to TRBJ1-1, with a possible D match to TRBD1 (6 bases). Trimming stripped 3 bases from V and 0 bases from J, with 8 bases between. CDR1 and CDR2 (germline): LNHNV, YYDKDF (reference sequence). The CDR3 extends over 14 amino acids.

This clone was detected only a few times. The rearrangement links TRBV19 to TRBJ1-1; no firm D call. The CDR3 is 15 amino acids. In germline, CDR1 is LNHDA, CDR2 SQIVND (reference sequence). Deletions cut 7 bases from V and 1 base from J, with 16 bases between. CDR3 in amino acids: CASMLRIEGNTEAFF. CDR3 nucleotide sequence: TGTGCCAGTATGTTGCGGATCGAAGGGAACACTGAAGCTTTCTTT. Supplemented by reference TRBV19 and TRBJ1-1, the full variable domain reads DGGITQSPKYLFRKEGQNVTLSCEQNLNHDAMYWYRQDPGQGLRLIYYSQIVNDFQKGDIAEGYSVSREKKESFPLTVTSAQKNPTAFYLCASMLRIEGNTEAFFGQGTRLTVV.

The table lists this clone with a few counts. The gene calls are TRBV2 and TRBJ2-3, with 8 bases lining up with TRBD2. The CDR3 contains 14 residues. Germline values: CDR1 SNHLY, CDR2 FYNNEI. V lost 6 bases, J lost 3 bases, and 5 bases stayed unmatched. The CDR3 here is CASSGTRGTDTQYF. The CDR3 DNA sequence: TGTGCCAGCAGCGGGACTAGGGGTACAGATACGCAGTATTTT.

DNA for the CDR3: TGTGCCAGCAGTCCAGTACGGGGGGCCTACTACGAGCAGTACTTC. Encoded protein: CASSPVRGAYYEQYF. The rearrangement links TRBV6-5 to TRBJ2-7, with D possibly TRBD2 on 7 matching bases. CDR1 and CDR2 from the germline V gene are MNHEY and SVGAGI. This CDR3 has 15 amino acids. V was shortened by 5 bases and J by 3 bases, with 17 bases between the two germline ends.

The rearrangement joins TRBV6-1 to TRBJ2-3; TRBD2 aligns across 10 bases. The CDR3 extends over 15 amino acids. Losses at the gene ends were 2 bases for V and 6 bases for J; bases not matched to a gene: 5. Germline CDR1 is MNHNS and CDR2 is SASEGT. DNA for the CDR3: TGTGCCAGCAGTGAATCAGCGGGGGGGCCGGATACGCAGTATTTT. Encoded protein: CASSESAGGPDTQYF.

In this sample, this clone turned up once. The chain combines TRBV15 with TRBJ1-6; TRBD1 is a possible D gene (6 bases). The germline CDR1 and CDR2 sequences are LNHNV and YYDKDF (reference sequence). The ends were cut back, 5 bases at V and 10 bases at J, with 12 bases in the middle. The CDR3 runs 13 residues. The CDR3 DNA reads TGTGCCACCAGCCTACGGACAGAATCACCCCTCCACTTT. It is translated as CATSLRTESPLHF.

The CDR3 sequence: CATLQGGNTGELFF. The CDR3 DNA reads as TGCGCCACCCTCCAGGGGGGGAACACCGGGGAGCTGTTTTTT. The chain employs TRBV10-2 and TRBJ2-2; D may be TRBD1 (7 bases). Germline CDR1 WSHSY, CDR2 SAAADI. The CDR3 loop spans 14 amino acids. V lost 10 bases and J 1 base, leaving 13 bases between the germline ends.

This CDR3 reads CASSLSEDWTFFF. The CDR3 DNA follows: TGTGCCAGCAGTTTATCGGAGGACTGGACTTTTTTCTTT. The rearrangement links TRBV28 to TRBJ1-1, with D unresolved. Germline CDR1 and CDR2: MDHEN and SYDVKM. There are 13 residues in the CDR3. The V and J ends lost 1 base and 13 bases respectively, with 16 bases between them.

This clone appeared a few times. The rearrangement uses TRBV19 and TRBJ1-5; 8 nucleotides agree with TRBD1. This CDR3 is 14 amino acids long. J lost 6 bases, V lost 10 bases, and 11 bases had no gene match. The V gene's germline CDR1 is LNHDA and CDR2 SQIVND (reference sequence). The chain's CDR3 is CAISDRGLAQPQHF. Written as DNA, the CDR3 is TGTGCCATTTCCGACAGGGGCTTAGCTCAGCCCCAGCATTTT.

V is TRBV18 and J is TRBJ1-2; D may be TRBD1 (5 bases). This CDR3 has 14 amino acids. Germline loops: CDR1 KGHSH, CDR2 LQKENI. The ends were cut back, 2 bases at V and 6 bases at J, with 13 bases in the middle. Here the CDR3 DNA reads TGTGCCAGCTCACCAATTGGGGCGTCGGATGGCTACACCTTC. Protein product: CASSPIGASDGYTF.

This chain links TRBV30 with TRBJ1-4, with D possibly being TRBD1 (5 bases). Germline V gene data show CDR1 as GTSNPN and CDR2 as SVGIG (reference sequence). This CDR3 has 15 amino acids. V was cut by 0 bases and J by 7 bases, with 15 bases left in between. The chain's CDR3 is CAWSVEGAIVEKLFF. In DNA form, the CDR3 reads TGTGCCTGGAGTGTAGAAGGGGCGATCGTTGAAAAACTGTTTTTT.

The chain is built from TRBV12-5 and TRBJ1-6, with 10 positions matching TRBD1. The junction had 8 bases not matched to a gene; V was cut back by 3 bases and J by 9 bases. Germline V lookup: CDR1 LGHNT, CDR2 FRNRAP. The CDR3 has 16 residues. The CDR3 DNA follows: TGTGCTAGTGGTTTCAACCCGGGGACAGGGGCTTCACCCCTCCACTTT. Encoded protein: CASGFNPGTGASPLHF.

CDR3 sequence (DNA): TGCGCCAGCAGCGAAGGGACAGTTGCTGAAAAACTGTTTTTT. Its translation is CASSEGTVAEKLFF. The V and J genes are TRBV5-1 and TRBJ1-4; 7 bases are shared with TRBD1. Germline V lookup: CDR1 SGHRS, CDR2 YFSETQ. The CDR3 consists of 14 residues. V lost 4 bases to trimming and J lost 7 bases; unmatched junction nucleotides: 7.

The chain is built from TRBV30 and TRBJ2-5; 8 positions match TRBD2. The CDR3 loop spans 15 amino acids. Germline V gene lookup returns CDR1 GTSNPN and CDR2 SVGIG (reference sequence). J lost 5 bases, V lost 0 bases, and 8 bases had no gene match. The CDR3 loop is CAWSVGGGSFETQYF. The CDR3 coding sequence is TGTGCCTGGAGTGTGGGCGGGGGGAGTTTTGAGACCCAGTACTTC.

The chain carries TRBV30 and TRBJ1-2; D call uncertain. The V gene lost 1 base and the J gene lost 5 bases, with 5 bases spanning the gap. This CDR3 spans 11 amino acids. Per the germline V gene, CDR1 is GTSNPN and CDR2 is SVGIG (reference sequence). The CDR3 is CAWSGGYGYTF. CDR3 nucleotide sequence: TGTGCCTGGAGTGGAGGGTATGGCTACACCTTC.

J is TRBJ1-2 and V is TRBV18, with D hard to call. CDR1 and CDR2 from the germline V gene are KGHSH and LQKENI. V was cut by 6 bases and J by 11 bases, with 13 bases left in between. This CDR3 contains 11 residues. The CDR3 DNA reads TGTGCCAGCTCCCCGGAGGAAGGATACACCTTC. This gives the protein CASSPEEGYTF.

This clone was detected only once. The V call is TRBV5-1, the J call TRBJ1-1; D is unresolved. V shed 4 bases and J shed 2 bases, with 15 bases lying between them. CDR1 is SGHRS and CDR2 is YFSETQ in the germline V gene. The CDR3 runs 15 residues. CDR3 region: CASSPIAGGNTEAFF. In nucleotides, the CDR3 is TGCGCCAGCAGCCCAATTGCCGGAGGAAACACTGAAGCTTTCTTT.

This sequence joins TRBV7-6 and TRBJ2-3; D gene unclear. The V and J ends lost 1 base and 5 bases respectively, with 4 bases between them. Looked up from germline, CDR1 is SGHVS and CDR2 is FNYEAQ. The CDR3 totals 12 residues. Here the CDR3 reads CASSLVRDTQYF. The CDR3 region has the DNA TGTGCCAGCAGCTTAGTGCGAGATACGCAGTATTTT.